This T cell receptor (beta chain) was identified during a study of shared clonotypes between healthy human individuals. The unsorted PBMC replicate PCRs were performed with approximately 0.3 ug DNA, around 27,000 T cell genomes. Sequencing was performed on unsorted PBMC DNA using ten immunoSEQ deep assay plates. TCRdb keeps only in-frame clones here, not all; method: immunoSEQ multiplex PCR. This table has about 510,000 clones, about four fifths appearing once. CDR3 size: 15 residues. Between the trimmed V and J ends, which lost 0 bases and 1 base, there was a span of 11 bases. Germline values: CDR1 SGDLS, CDR2 YYNGEE. Donors included only healthy HIV-negative adults lacking recent acute infections or vaccinations.

Input material: PBMCs. The J gene is TRBJ2-7, the V gene TRBV9, with D perhaps TRBD2 (6 bases). This receptor was identified in a woman between 40 and 50 years old in good health. Some clones in this sample may be carry-over from other donors' samples. The CDR3 is CASSVGHRESYEQYF. DNA of the CDR3: TGTGCCAGCAGCGTAGGTCACCGGGAGTCCTACGAGCAGTACTTC. Combining the CDR3 with reference TRBV9 and TRBJ2-7 gives the whole variable domain DSGVTQTPKHLITATGQRVTLRCSPRSGDLSVYWYQQSLDQGLQFLIQYYNGEERAKGNILERFSAQQFPDLHSELNLSSLELGDSALYFCASSVGHRESYEQYFGPGTRLTVT.